Below, 28 T cell receptor beta chains from the same sample are listed, as sequenced in a study of blood T cell repertoires in COVID-19. Libraries were prepared by immunoSEQ multiplex PCR; TCRdb keeps only in-frame clonotypes and omits some of them. The sample includes roughly 210,000 clones, roughly 80% seen only once; the top ten take about 10%. Material: peripheral blood. The source is a woman aged 80 or over with COVID-19, enrolled during active disease.

The V gene is TRBV7-9, the J gene TRBJ1-4, with TRBD1 identical over 7 bases. V lost 1 base, J lost 0 bases, and 8 bases stayed unmatched. Germline CDR1 SEHNR, CDR2 FQNEAQ (reference sequence). This CDR3 is 18 amino acids long. This CDR3 is CASSLGTGVFATNEKLFF. Here the CDR3 DNA reads TGTGCCAGCAGCTTAGGGACAGGAGTTTTTGCAACTAATGAAAAACTGTTTTTT.

The chain employs TRBV2 and TRBJ2-7; 7 positions match TRBD2. CDR1 and CDR2 from the germline V gene are SNHLY and FYNNEI. The CDR3 has 17 residues. V lost 4 bases, J lost 6 bases, and 18 bases stayed unmatched. The CDR3 nucleotides are TGTGCCAGCAGTGGGGGGGGAAAACAGGCAGACGGTGGCGAGCAGTACGTC. It translates to CASSGGGKQADGGEQYV.

This chain joins TRBV19 and TRBJ1-4; TRBD1 agrees at 7 bases. Germline lookup yields CDR1 LNHDA and CDR2 SQIVND (reference sequence). The CDR3 consists of 16 residues. J gave up 10 bases and V 6 bases, and 17 bases lay outside the gene matches. The CDR3 here is CASSPNYRQGSGKLFF. CDR3 sequence (DNA): TGTGCCAGTAGCCCGAACTACCGACAGGGATCCGGAAAACTGTTTTTT.

The chain links TRBV6-5 to TRBJ1-4, with a tentative D call TRBD1 (5 bases). The germline V gene has CDR1 MNHEY and CDR2 SVGAGI. The ends were cut back, 4 bases at V and 4 bases at J, with 10 bases in the middle. This CDR3 is built from 14 residues. CDR3 residues: CASSFDGGNEKLFF. DNA of the CDR3: TGTGCCAGCAGTTTCGACGGGGGTAATGAAAAACTGTTTTTT.

The rearrangement links TRBV10-3 to TRBJ1-1; no reliable D call. CDR1 is ENHRY and CDR2 is SYGVKD in the germline V gene. The CDR3 contains 15 residues. V gave up 0 bases and J gave up 1 base, with 9 bases separating them. The CDR3 loop is CAISESGGKNTEAFF. The CDR3 nucleotides are TGTGCCATCAGTGAGTCGGGAGGGAAGAACACTGAAGCTTTCTTT.

The genes are TRBV19 and TRBJ1-1, with 8 bases lining up with TRBD1. Germline V CDR1 and CDR2: LNHDA, SQIVND (reference sequence). CDR3 length: 15 residues. Trimming took 3 bases from V and 0 from J; bases not matched to a gene: 3. The CDR3 here is CASSIRGPMNTEAFF. The CDR3, as DNA: TGTGCCAGTAGTATCAGGGGGCCTATGAACACTGAAGCTTTCTTT.

The chain has TRBV7-9 and TRBJ1-3; TRBD1 aligns across 11 bases. Germline values: CDR1 SEHNR, CDR2 FQNEAQ (reference sequence). V shed 4 bases, J shed 9 bases, and the junction held 5 bases outside the gene matches. The CDR3 totals 14 residues. The CDR3 reads CASSWTGGGGTIYF. CDR3 DNA: TGTGCCAGCAGCTGGACAGGGGGCGGAGGCACCATATATTTT.

This rearrangement joins TRBV7-2 to TRBJ1-4; a weak D match, TRBD1 (6 bases). The CDR3 spans 14 residues. The germline V and J ends were trimmed by 3 bases and 6 bases, with 11 bases remaining between them. Looked up from germline, CDR1 is SGHTA and CDR2 is FQGNSA. The CDR3 DNA is TGTGCCAGCAGCTTGCAGGGGCGGGATGAAAAACTGTTTTTT. Translation: CASSLQGRDEKLFF.

Only one count was recorded for this clone. This chain joins TRBV4-2 and TRBJ2-7; 11 bases map to TRBD2. In germline, CDR1 is LGHNA, CDR2 YNFKEQ. Germline trimming cut 0 bases from V and 3 bases from J; bases unmatched to any gene: 4. The CDR3 contains 16 residues. This CDR3 reads CASSQDLTSGVYEQYV. In nucleotides, the CDR3 is TGTGCCAGCAGCCAAGATCTGACTAGCGGGGTCTACGAGCAGTACGTC.

V is TRBV5-5 and J is TRBJ2-7; D not resolved. CDR1 and CDR2 (germline): SGHKS, YYEKEE (reference sequence). The V gene lost 4 bases and the J gene lost 2 bases, with 16 bases spanning the gap. The CDR3 is 15 residues long. CDR3 nucleotides: TGTGCCAGCAGCCCCTACCATGACTCAGCCTACGAGCAGTACTTC. Encoded protein: CASSPYHDSAYEQYF.

The chain joins TRBV7-7 to TRBJ2-2, with a tentative D call TRBD2 (6 bases). The CDR3 totals 14 residues. With 3 bases removed from V and 1 base from J, the gap between germline ends came to 6 bases. Germline assignment: CDR1 SSHAT and CDR2 FNYEAQ (reference sequence). The CDR3 region has the DNA TGTGCCAGCAGCTTGCGGGAGAACACCGGGGAGCTGTTTTTT. This translates into CASSLRENTGELFF.

As concerns this clone: Distinct nucleotide sequences in the sample also encode this CDR3. The chain combines TRBV5-4 with TRBJ1-1; tentative D call: TRBD1 (6 bases). This CDR3 has 13 residues. Trimming cost V 4 bases and J 5 bases, with 12 bases left between them. Germline CDR1 reads SGHNT; CDR2 reads YYREEE (reference sequence). The CDR3 here is CASSPQGWTEAFF. CDR3 DNA sequence: TGTGCCAGCAGCCCACAGGGATGGACTGAAGCTTTCTTT.

The gene calls are TRBV6-2 or TRBV6-3 and TRBJ2-7; 7 bases align to TRBD1. Germline lookup yields CDR1 MNHEY and CDR2 SVGEGT. The CDR3 contains 14 residues. V gave up 2 bases and J gave up 6 bases; unmatched junction bases: 7. The CDR3 spells CASSYVAGGVEQYF. The DNA of the CDR3 is TGTGCCAGCAGTTACGTGGCAGGGGGTGTCGAGCAGTACTTC.

The chain recombines TRBV7-3 with TRBJ1-1; D is uncertain. The V end lost 5 bases, the J end lost 5 bases, and 12 bases lay between the germline ends. Germline CDR1 SGHTA, CDR2 FQGTGA. The CDR3 loop spans 13 amino acids. The CDR3 loop reads CASSLDWMTEAFF. The CDR3 DNA reads TGTGCCAGCAGCCTAGACTGGATGACTGAAGCTTTCTTT.

The rearrangement joins TRBV20-1 to TRBJ2-4; TRBD1 aligns across 9 bases. From germline, CDR1 is DFQATT and CDR2 SNEGSKA (reference sequence). The junction had 8 bases not matched to a gene; V was cut back by 6 bases and J by 2 bases. This CDR3 spans 15 amino acids. The CDR3 loop reads CSASSQGAPKNIQYF. CDR3 sequence (DNA): TGCAGTGCCAGTTCACAGGGGGCCCCCAAAAACATTCAGTACTTC.

This clone was picked up a small number of times. This chain links TRBV28 with TRBJ1-2; unclear D gene. CDR1 and CDR2 (germline): MDHEN, SYDVKM. V lost 8 bases and J 8 bases, leaving 21 bases between the germline ends. CDR3 size: 14 residues. The CDR3 coding sequence is TGTGCCAGCGATAATGCGGAATCGGCATCCGGCTACACCTTC. It yields the protein CASDNAESASGYTF.

The chain has TRBV28 and TRBJ1-5, with D tentatively TRBD1 (5 bases). The CDR3 covers 16 residues. Germline V CDR1 and CDR2: MDHEN, SYDVKM. V dropped 6 bases and J dropped 4 bases, with 19 bases sitting between them. The CDR3 DNA sequence: TGTGCCAGCAGGCCACCGGGCACCAAGGGGAATCAGCCCCAGCATTTT. It encodes CASRPPGTKGNQPQHF.

The chain links TRBV6-6 to TRBJ1-6, with D perhaps matching TRBD1 (5 bases). This CDR3 region has 15 residues. Germline CDR1 reads MNHNY; CDR2 reads SVGAGI (reference sequence). V shed 2 bases and J shed 7 bases, with 12 bases lying between them. The CDR3 nucleotides are TGTGCCAGCAGTTACCGGGGGGGGGAAAATTCACCCCTCCACTTT. Its translation is CASSYRGGENSPLHF.

This clone has just a few counts. The V call is TRBV27, the J call TRBJ2-3, with a tentative D call TRBD1 (5 bases). With 5 bases removed from V and 0 bases from J, the gap between germline ends came to 12 bases. The CDR3 covers 15 residues. The germline gives CDR1 MNHEY, CDR2 SMNVEV (reference sequence). The CDR3: CASSPQGRSTDTQYF. Written as DNA, the CDR3 is TGTGCCAGCAGTCCCCAGGGTCGGAGCACAGATACGCAGTATTTT.

The chain is built from TRBV7-8 and TRBJ2-3; 7 bases map to TRBD1. The germline CDR1 and CDR2 sequences are SGHVS and FQNEAQ. The CDR3 runs to 16 residues. J gave up 3 bases and V 1 base, and 7 bases lay outside the gene matches. Written as DNA, the CDR3 is TGTGCCAGCAGCTTAGAGGGGGCTCAGGGAACAGATACGCAGTATTTT. Amino acid sequence: CASSLEGAQGTDTQYF.

The chain joins TRBV2 to TRBJ2-2, with TRBD1 identical over 8 bases. CDR3 size: 14 residues. J was trimmed by 5 bases and V by 8 bases; bases with no gene match: 7. Germline CDR1 and CDR2: SNHLY and FYNNEI. The CDR3 nucleotides are TGTGCCAGCGGCCGGACAGGGACGACCGGGGAGCTGTTTTTT. It specifies CASGRTGTTGELFF. Variable domain in full (rest from reference TRBV2 and TRBJ2-2): EPEVTQTPSHQVTQMGQEVILRCVPISNHLYFYWYRQILGQKVEFLVSFYNNEISEKSEIFDDQFSVERPDGSNFTLKIRSTKLEDSAMYFCASGRTGTTGELFFGEGSRLTVL.

As to this clone: Other DNA sequences in this specimen translate into the identical CDR3. The J gene is TRBJ1-1, the V gene TRBV5-1, with a possible D match to TRBD1 (5 bases). V shed 4 bases and J shed 1 base, with 8 bases lying between them. Germline CDR1 is SGHRS and CDR2 is YFSETQ. This CDR3 has 13 amino acids. The CDR3 region is CASSGQGNTEAFF. CDR3 coding DNA: TGCGCCAGCAGCGGGCAGGGGAACACTGAAGCTTTCTTT.

The J gene is TRBJ1-2, the V gene TRBV7-2; maybe TRBD1 (6 bases). The CDR3 is 15 amino acids. Between the trimmed V and J ends, which lost 1 base and 5 bases, there was a span of 14 bases. CDR1 and CDR2 from the germline V gene are SGHTA and FQGNSA. CDR3 DNA sequence: TGTGCCAGCAGCTTAGGGACGCTGCAGGGGTATGGCTACACCTTC. Translating it yields CASSLGTLQGYGYTF.

This chain uses TRBV18 with TRBJ2-6; D unresolved. Germline V gives CDR1 KGHSH, CDR2 LQKENI. Trimming took 4 bases from V and 0 from J, leaving 10 bases between them. CDR3 length: 16 residues. This CDR3 reads CASSQTTVSGANVLTF. The DNA for the CDR3 is TGTGCCAGCTCACAAACAACAGTCTCTGGGGCCAACGTCCTGACTTTC.

The chain recombines TRBV5-1 with TRBJ1-1; D might be TRBD1 (5 bases). V was pared by 1 base and J by 2 bases, with 21 bases between. The germline gives CDR1 SGHRS, CDR2 YFSETQ. The CDR3 consists of 18 residues. CDR3 region: CASSLSSGGSGPNTEAFF. CDR3 nucleotides: TGCGCCAGCAGCTTGAGTTCCGGGGGATCGGGACCAAACACTGAAGCTTTCTTT.

This chain uses TRBV10-3 with TRBJ2-5; 9 bases match TRBD2. The CDR3 is made up of 14 amino acids. V dropped 10 bases and J dropped 3; count of bases not matched to a gene: 9. From germline, CDR1 is ENHRY and CDR2 SYGVKD. In nucleotides, the CDR3 is TGTGCCACCGCCGGGCGGGGGGGCGAAGAGACCCAGTACTTC. This sequence encodes CATAGRGGEETQYF.

This sequence joins TRBV29-1 and TRBJ1-2; perhaps TRBD1 as D (5 bases). This CDR3 is 14 amino acids long. V shed 5 bases and J shed 4 bases, with 17 bases lying between them. Germline V gives CDR1 SQVTM, CDR2 ANQGSEA. CDR3 protein: CSVTLGGSGYGYTF. For the CDR3, the DNA is TGCAGCGTTACCCTCGGGGGGAGTGGCTATGGCTACACCTTC. Together with reference TRBV29-1 and TRBJ1-2, the CDR3 gives the full variable domain: SAVISQKPSRDICQRGTSLTIQCQVDSQVTMMFWYRQQPGQSLTLIATANQGSEATYESGFVIDKFPISRPNLTFSTLTVSNMSPEDSSIYLCSVTLGGSGYGYTFGSGTRLTVV.

In its sample, this clone was seen once. The V and J genes are TRBV3-1 (or the pseudogene TRBV3-2) and TRBJ2-1, with D possibly matching TRBD1 (6 bases). The CDR3 sequence is 16 residues long. Germline values: CDR1 LGHDT, CDR2 YNNKEL (reference sequence). The V end lost 4 bases, the J end lost 4 bases, and 17 bases lay between the germline ends. CDR3 region: CASSRRWGPLYNEQFF. CDR3 nucleotide sequence: TGTGCCAGCAGCCGCCGGTGGGGGCCCCTTTACAATGAGCAGTTCTTC.